The 26 T cell receptor beta chains below were found in one sample sequenced in a study of T cell responses to AZD1222 COVID-19 vaccine (dated by TCRdb to about 2021). The library was generated by the immunoSEQ multiplex PCR assay. TCRdb re-hosts the immuneACCESS table, in-frame sequences only. Its copies lack some clones; in the studies checked, an unresolved V gene accounts for under half of them, and the cause for the rest is not known. This sample lists 65,000 to 85,000 clones; around nine tenths were detected once. Of the sample, roughly 5.2% falls within the top ten clones. In the paper's terms, the time point label means: baseline before first vaccination. The specimen was peripheral blood, collected on day 0 of AZD1222 vaccination. Receptors originate from an adult in good health.

The V and J genes are TRBV7-9 and TRBJ2-7; a weak D match, TRBD1 (5 bases). Per germline, CDR1 SEHNR and CDR2 FQNEAQ (reference sequence). The CDR3 has 13 amino acids. V shed 4 bases and J shed 5 bases, with 12 bases lying between them. Here the CDR3 reads CASSSFRVNEQYF. CDR3 nucleotides: TGTGCCAGCAGCTCTTTCAGGGTCAACGAGCAGTACTTC.

This chain joins TRBV9 and TRBJ1-4; D is ambiguous. V was shortened by 4 bases and J by 13 bases, with 14 bases between the two germline ends. CDR1 and CDR2 (germline): SGDLS, YYNGEE. The CDR3 has 12 amino acids. The CDR3 bases are TGTGCCAGCAGCACGCCGGGGTCAACACTGTTTTTT. Protein sequence: CASSTPGSTLFF.

This rearrangement joins TRBV7-9 to TRBJ2-3; a weak D match, TRBD2 (5 bases). The CDR3 has 13 residues. The germline V and J ends were trimmed by 1 base and 11 bases, with 13 bases remaining between them. Germline loops: CDR1 SEHNR, CDR2 FQNEAQ (reference sequence). CDR3 nucleotide sequence: TGTGCCAGCAGCTTAGAAGTAGGTGCGGGGCAGTATTTT. This encodes CASSLEVGAGQYF.

Turning to this clone: A junction end diverges from the germline sequence, so it may reflect a read error. The genes are TRBV7-7 and TRBJ2-3, with TRBD2 matching over 8 bases. Germline V gene lookup returns CDR1 SSHAT and CDR2 FNYEAQ (reference sequence). The CDR3 is 15 residues long. CDR3 residues: CASSPGLGGTDTQYF. The CDR3 DNA sequence: TGTGCTAGCAGCCCGGGACTAGGAGGCACAGATACGCAGTATTTT.

V usage is TRBV6-5 and J usage is TRBJ2-1; maybe TRBD2 (6 bases). The CDR3 is 12 amino acids. Germline CDR1 is MNHEY and CDR2 is SVGAGI. The V end lost 9 bases, the J end lost 1 base, and 7 bases lay between the germline ends. The CDR3 nucleotides are TGTGCCAGTAGCGGTTCCTACAATGAGCAGTTCTTC. Its translation is CASSGSYNEQFF.

This clone was seen a single time. The chain links TRBV6-1 to TRBJ2-3, with TRBD2 matching over 11 bases. The CDR3 loop spans 16 amino acids. Losses at the gene ends were 0 bases for V and 2 bases for J; bases not matched to a gene: 1. Germline CDR1 MNHNS, CDR2 SASEGT. CDR3 region: CASSEASGGATDTQYF. The CDR3 DNA sequence: TGTGCCAGCAGTGAAGCTAGCGGGGGGGCCACAGATACGCAGTATTTT.

V is TRBV2 and J is TRBJ1-1, with TRBD1 as a possible D gene (5 bases). Trimming took 6 bases from V and 0 from J, leaving 11 bases between them. Germline V gene sequence: CDR1 SNHLY, CDR2 FYNNEI. The CDR3 loop spans 14 amino acids. The CDR3: CASRGRGMNTEAFF. DNA for the CDR3: TGTGCCAGCAGGGGGCGGGGGATGAACACTGAAGCTTTCTTT.

The V and J genes are TRBV7-2 and TRBJ1-2; maybe TRBD1 (5 bases). V was cut by 1 base and J by 4 bases, with 10 bases left in between. The CDR3 covers 14 residues. Germline V gene sequence: CDR1 SGHTA, CDR2 FQGNSA. CDR3 nucleotides: TGTGCCAGCAGCTTAGGGGGGGTGATCTATGGCTACACCTTC. Its translation is CASSLGGVIYGYTF.

The chain recombines TRBV4-1 with TRBJ1-6; the D is unclear. Trimming took off 3 bases at V and 7 bases at J, with 16 bases between the two ends. CDR3 size: 16 residues. CDR1 and CDR2 from the germline V gene are MGHRA and YSYEKL. CDR3 DNA sequence: TGCGCCAGCAGCCAGGAAGCGACGTCACCCAATTCACCCCTCCACTTT. This encodes CASSQEATSPNSPLHF.

The chain is built from TRBV2 and TRBJ2-2, with 7 bases fitting TRBD2. The germline gives CDR1 SNHLY, CDR2 FYNNEI. V shed 7 bases, J shed 1 base, and the junction held 3 bases outside the gene matches. There are 14 residues in the CDR3. CDR3: CASKAGVNTGELFF. The CDR3 nucleotides read TGTGCCAGCAAGGCGGGGGTGAACACCGGGGAGCTGTTTTTT.

The chain is built from TRBV28 and TRBJ1-1; 8 bases align to TRBD1. The CDR3 contains 12 residues. Germline CDR1 and CDR2: MDHEN and SYDVKM. Trimming cost V 6 bases and J 8 bases; bases outside gene matches: 5. CDR3 sequence: CASSVGTGEAFF. CDR3 DNA: TGTGCCAGCAGCGTCGGGACAGGAGAAGCTTTCTTT. The full variable domain, rest sourced from reference TRBV28 and TRBJ1-1, is DVKVTQSSRYLVKRTGEKVFLECVQDMDHENMFWYRQDPGLGLRLIYFSYDVKMKEKGDIPEGYSVSREKKERFSLILESASTNQTSMYLCASSVGTGEAFFGQGTRLTVV.

This chain joins TRBV20-1 and TRBJ2-7; 9 bases fit TRBD1. The V segment lost 3 bases and the J segment 1 base; nucleotides outside the gene matches: 4. Per the germline V gene, CDR1 is DFQATT and CDR2 is SNEGSKA (reference sequence). This CDR3 contains 14 residues. The CDR3 bases are TGCAGTGCTAGTACCGGGACAGGGTCCTACGAGCAGTACTTC. Its translation: CSASTGTGSYEQYF.

This sequence joins TRBV7-9 and TRBJ1-3; 11 bases map to TRBD1. The germline gives CDR1 SEHNR, CDR2 FQNEAQ (reference sequence). J lost 1 base, V lost 2 bases, and 4 bases had no gene match. The CDR3 spans 17 residues. The CDR3 coding sequence is TGTGCCAGCAGCTTATTCGGACAGGGGGCGTCTGGAAACACCATATATTTT. It yields the protein CASSLFGQGASGNTIYF.

V gene TRBV19 combines with J gene TRBJ1-2; 10 bases match TRBD1. This CDR3 contains 13 residues. Trimming cost V 5 bases and J 5 bases; bases outside gene matches: 2. Germline values: CDR1 LNHDA, CDR2 SQIVND (reference sequence). The CDR3 loop reads CASSVDRGYGYTF. The CDR3 DNA sequence: TGTGCCAGTAGTGTGGACAGGGGGTATGGCTACACCTTC.

This chain joins TRBV29-1 and TRBJ2-7; D is possibly TRBD2 (5 bases). Trimming pared 4 bases from V and 2 bases from J, leaving 6 bases between. Germline values: CDR1 SQVTM, CDR2 ANQGSEA. The CDR3 has 11 residues. In nucleotides, the CDR3 is TGCAGCGTTGGGGAGACCTACGAGCAGTACTTC. As protein: CSVGETYEQYF.

The chain uses TRBV7-9 and TRBJ1-2, with D perhaps matching TRBD1 (5 bases). Germline CDR1 SEHNR, CDR2 FQNEAQ (reference sequence). The CDR3 runs to 13 residues. Trimming left V 8 bases short and J 0 bases short, with 10 bases between. The CDR3, as DNA: TGTGCCAGCCGGGACCGTACTAACTATGGCTACACCTTC. Its translation is CASRDRTNYGYTF.

The chain carries TRBV5-1 and TRBJ1-1; 11 nucleotides agree with TRBD1. Germline CDR1 reads SGHRS; CDR2 reads YFSETQ. The V gene end was trimmed by 5 bases and the J gene end by 4 bases; junction bases not matched to a gene: 10. This CDR3 has 16 amino acids. The CDR3 DNA sequence: TGCGCCAGCAGTCTCGGACAGGGGGCGGGAGGCACTGAAGCTTTCTTT. This translates into CASSLGQGAGGTEAFF. The whole variable domain, filled in from reference TRBV5-1 and TRBJ1-1, reads KAGVTQTPRYLIKTRGQQVTLSCSPISGHRSVSWYQQTPGQGLQFLFEYFSETQRNKGNFPGRFSGRQFSNSRSEMNVSTLELGDSALYLCASSLGQGAGGTEAFFGQGTRLTVV.

Only one count was recorded for this clone. V and J are TRBV25-1 and TRBJ1-2; weak D call: TRBD1 (5 bases). The V end lost 8 bases, the J end lost 0 bases, and 10 bases lay between the germline ends. CDR1 MGHDK and CDR2 SYGVNS come from the germline V gene. The CDR3 covers 13 residues. The CDR3 is CASGGWTNYGYTF. The CDR3 DNA reads as TGTGCCAGCGGGGGATGGACTAACTATGGCTACACCTTC.

This chain links TRBV10-3 with TRBJ2-1; D is perhaps TRBD2 (7 bases). Germline lookup yields CDR1 ENHRY and CDR2 SYGVKD. The CDR3 is 15 amino acids. V gave up 4 bases and J gave up 9 bases, with 19 bases separating them. The CDR3 DNA sequence: TGTGCCATCAGTGGTGGACTAGGGGGGGCGGTTGAGCAGTTCTTC. As protein: CAISGGLGGAVEQFF.

The rearrangement uses TRBV10-3 and TRBJ2-1; D is uncertain. Germline CDR1 and CDR2: ENHRY and SYGVKD. With 7 bases removed from V and 5 bases from J, the gap between germline ends came to 12 bases. This CDR3 has 13 residues. This CDR3 reads CAITTVQNNEQFF. The DNA of the CDR3 is TGTGCCATCACCACCGTACAGAACAATGAGCAGTTCTTC.

J is TRBJ2-5 and V is TRBV5-1; D not resolved. V was shortened by 0 bases and J by 2 bases, with 11 bases between the two germline ends. Germline V gene data show CDR1 as SGHRS and CDR2 as YFSETQ. This CDR3 has 15 amino acids. DNA of the CDR3: TGCGCCAGCAGCTTGGTCGGTAGCAGTCAAGAGACCCAGTACTTC. This sequence encodes CASSLVGSSQETQYF.

This clone has only a few counts. This rearrangement joins TRBV10-1 to TRBJ1-4; tentative D call: TRBD1 (5 bases). The CDR3 is made up of 15 amino acids. The germline V and J ends were trimmed by 2 bases and 4 bases, with 11 bases remaining between them. Germline lookup yields CDR1 WNHNN and CDR2 SYGVQD (reference sequence). This CDR3 reads CASSERDGDNEKLFF. The CDR3 bases are TGCGCCAGCAGTGAGAGGGACGGCGATAATGAAAAACTGTTTTTT.

J is TRBJ2-1 and V is TRBV10-3; D call uncertain. The V and J ends lost 2 bases and 10 bases respectively, with 6 bases between them. This CDR3 is 11 amino acids long. The germline V gene encodes CDR1 ENHRY and CDR2 SYGVKD. The CDR3 DNA follows: TGTGCCATCAGTGAGGCCTGGGAGCAGTTCTTC. This gives the protein CAISEAWEQFF.

The genes are TRBV5-8 and TRBJ2-1; no definite D call. The length of the CDR3 is 15 residues. Germline V CDR1 and CDR2: SGHTS, YDEGEE. The V end lost 3 bases, the J end lost 6 bases, and 16 bases lay between the germline ends. The CDR3 DNA is TGTGCCAGCAGCTGGGCCACTCGAGGAACCAATGAGCAGTTCTTC. Translation gives CASSWATRGTNEQFF. Filled out from reference TRBV5-8 and TRBJ2-1, the complete variable domain reads EAGVTQSPTHLIKTRGQQATLRCSPISGHTSVYWYQQALGLGLQFLLWYDEGEERNRGNFPPRFSGRQFPNYSSELNVNALELEDSALYLCASSWATRGTNEQFFGPGTRLTVL.

This clone was seen a few times. The chain carries TRBV27 and TRBJ1-5; 10 bases are a match to TRBD1. Germline V gene data show CDR1 as MNHEY and CDR2 as SMNVEV (reference sequence). This CDR3 is 14 amino acids long. V shed 2 bases, J shed 7 bases, and the junction held 2 bases outside the gene matches. CDR3 in amino acids: CASSLVTGGQPQHF. CDR3 nucleotides: TGTGCCAGCAGTTTAGTGACAGGGGGCCAGCCCCAGCATTTT.

This clone was seen once. Here the CDR3 reads CASSQAVKQTDTQYF. CDR3 bases: TGCGCCAGCAGCCAGGCGGTGAAACAGACAGATACGCAGTATTTT. The chain links TRBV4-3 to TRBJ2-3; no definite D call. V was shortened by 3 bases and J by 3 bases, with 13 bases between the two germline ends. There are 15 residues in the CDR3. The germline gives CDR1 LGHNA, CDR2 YSLEER.